This TCR beta chain appears in the sequencing data of a study of shared clonotypes between healthy human individuals. Whole-study findings and limits: Naive subsets typically showed greater estimated richness than memory subsets. Naive CD4 clonotypes were shared across a handful of donors at 4% to 5%. Only blood was sampled; tissue repertoires likely differ.

In regard to this clone: The antigen is undetermined.

Donors comprised only Caucasian adults living in Nashville, Tennessee. This CDR3 spans 14 amino acids. Deletions cut 6 bases from V and 8 bases from J, with 16 bases between. CDR1 MNHEY and CDR2 SVGAGI come from the germline V gene. Clones were sequenced by immunoSEQ multiplex PCR, and TCRdb holds only the in-frame ones, with some missing. This sample has 2 million to 2.5 million clones, with approximately 95% found just once. This TCR was recovered from a man younger than 30 in good health. Some clones in this sample may be carry-over from other donors' samples. Sequenced sample: naive CD4+ T cells from PBMCs. Subset denoted: CD45RA+ positively selected. This sequence joins TRBV6-5 and TRBJ1-4; D remains ambiguous. As DNA, the CDR3 is TGTGCCAGCAGATCCGGGCCCCGTGGCGAAAAACTGTTTTTT. This encodes CASRSGPRGEKLFF.